The following is a T cell receptor (beta chain) sequence with its context. Its antigen remains undetermined. Per-base quality was not reported, and no clone a single base away is much larger than it. This sample was taken from a study of T cells after yellow fever vaccination (dated by TCRdb to the late 2010s). Broadly, across the study: The SMART-Seq v4 Ultra Low Input RNA kit was used to prepare libraries from fractions with low cell numbers. To track T-cell clones before and after primary and booster YFV17D yellow fever vaccination, bulk TCR alpha and beta repertoires were sequenced longitudinally. Two healthy male donors, one aged 18 to 29 and one aged 30 to 40 years, were included in the cohort. Bulk PBMC replicates and cell subsets were isolated from blood drawn at multiple timepoints before and after both primary and secondary immunization.

Summary of the overall study and its limitations: Compared with the primary T-cell response, the secondary T-cell response was faster but weaker, reaching its peak on day 5 rather than on day 15. Computational filtering was required because FACS-sorted repertoires could contain abundant contaminating clonotypes from the bulk population. After the booster, most of the clones that had expanded following primary vaccination were detected again (roughly 96% of CD4 and around 90% of CD8), which suggests that memory was broadly maintained. A small fraction of clonotypes appeared in both the CD4 and CD8 compartments, likely as a result of convergent recombination. Only a couple of donors were included in the study, so the extent to which the findings can be generalized is limited.

Interpreted using the paper, the treatment or condition label stands for: live attenuated yellow fever vaccine strain. At each blood-draw timepoint, two biological replicates of bulk PBMCs were obtained. PBMCs were isolated from peripheral blood using a standard Ficoll-Paque protocol. RNA was extracted with TriZol from bulk PBMCs, CD4 and CD8 fractions, and dextramer-positive and dextramer-negative fractions. Synthesis of TCR cDNA relied on 5'RACE template switching, a step that introduced a universal primer site along with unique molecular identifiers. Priming for cDNA synthesis came from both the TCR alpha and TCR beta constant segments. Libraries were amplified in two PCR steps, with sample barcodes and sequencing adapters added in the second step. Sequencing of the libraries was done on either Illumina HiSeq 2500 (2x100 bp) or NovaSeq (2x150 bp). The authors processed their data as follows. Reads were demultiplexed and collapsed into UMI consensus sequences with MIGEC, and V(D)J alignment was performed with MiXCR. Vaccine-responding clonotypes were identified with edgeR using replicate PBMC samples, with FDR below 0.01 and a log2 fold change above 5 up to day 15 being required. Bulk clonotypes were assigned CD4 or CD8 identity according to which sequenced CD4 or CD8 repertoire held them at higher abundance. TCRdb itself trimmed the public reads at Q25 with fastp, ran MiXCR and retained productive beta chains. A single entry per CDR3 protein holds the most common genes and DNA from its merged rows. The V and J calls shown here were made by TCRdb, not taken from the authors' results. The sample table records around 550,000 distinct CDR3 sequences; about 19% of these occur just once. The ten largest clones represent approximately 14% of the sample.

The CDR3, cysteine through phenylalanine, is 11 amino acids long. Only the CDR3 part of the read is kept: 33 bases, read in frame from the first base. V lost 11 bases and J lost 2 bases; the stretch between them is 8 bases long. Based on the germline V gene (reference sequence), the CDR1 and CDR2 sequences are MNHNY and SVGAGI. The sequence was collected from a man under 40 who received the YFV17D yellow fever vaccine. The sequencing here drew on PBMCs, taken 15 days after the yellow fever booster vaccination. The sequence is built from TRBV6-6 and TRBJ2-3, and TRBD2 may be the D gene, going by 5 matching bases. The DNA is as follows: TGTGCCTCCGGGATCACAGATACGCAGTATTTT. Translation gives CASGITDTQYF.